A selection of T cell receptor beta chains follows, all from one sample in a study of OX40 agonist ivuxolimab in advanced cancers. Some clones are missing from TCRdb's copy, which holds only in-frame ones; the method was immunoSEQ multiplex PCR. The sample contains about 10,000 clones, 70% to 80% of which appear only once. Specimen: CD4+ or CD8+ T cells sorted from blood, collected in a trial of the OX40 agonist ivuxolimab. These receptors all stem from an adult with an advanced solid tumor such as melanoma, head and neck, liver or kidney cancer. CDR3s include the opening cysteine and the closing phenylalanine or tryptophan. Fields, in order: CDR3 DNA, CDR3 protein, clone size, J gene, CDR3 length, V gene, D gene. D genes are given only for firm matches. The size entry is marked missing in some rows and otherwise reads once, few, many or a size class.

CDR3 DNA: TGTGCCAGCACCCCCGGAGGCTACACCTTC
CDR3 protein: CASTPGGYTF
clone size: NA
J gene: TRBJ1-2
CDR3 length: 10
V gene: TRBV6-4
D gene: NA

CDR3 DNA: TGTGCCAGCGCTCTACTGGGGGGGGGCGCAAGGGAAGCTTTCTTT
CDR3 protein: CASALLGGGAREAFF
clone size: NA
J gene: TRBJ1-1
CDR3 length: 15
V gene: TRBV28
D gene: NA

CDR3 DNA: TGTGCCAGCAGCTCGCCCAGATTTTATAGCTCCTACGAGCAGTACTTC
CDR3 protein: CASSSPRFYSSYEQYF
clone size: NA
J gene: TRBJ2-7
CDR3 length: 16
V gene: TRBV7-2
D gene: NA

CDR3 DNA: TGTGCCAGCAGCTTGAACGATCAGCCCCAGCATTTT
CDR3 protein: CASSLNDQPQHF
clone size: NA
J gene: TRBJ1-5
CDR3 length: 12
V gene: TRBV7-3
D gene: NA

CDR3 DNA: TGTGCCAGCAGTAGGGTAAGTCTCACTGAAGCTTTCTTT
CDR3 protein: CASSRVSLTEAFF
clone size: NA
J gene: TRBJ1-1
CDR3 length: 13
V gene: TRBV21-1
D gene: NA

CDR3 DNA: TGTGCCAGCAGCTTGTCACTCGCGACCTATAATTCACCCCTCCACTTT
CDR3 protein: CASSLSLATYNSPLHF
clone size: few
J gene: TRBJ1-6
CDR3 length: 16
V gene: TRBV7-2
D gene: NA

CDR3 DNA: TGTGCCAGCTCACCTTCACCGGGACCGATTAACACCGGGGAGCTGTTTTTT
CDR3 protein: CASSPSPGPINTGELFF
clone size: NA
J gene: TRBJ2-2
CDR3 length: 17
V gene: TRBV18
D gene: NA

CDR3 DNA: TGCGCCAGCAGCCAAGCACCGGGACAGGGGGCGACTGGCTACACCTTC
CDR3 protein: CASSQAPGQGATGYTF
clone size: NA
J gene: TRBJ1-2
CDR3 length: 16
V gene: TRBV4-1
D gene: TRBD1

CDR3 DNA: TGTGCCAGCAGCTTAGTTCCGGGGCCCTCCTACAATGAGCAGTTCTTC
CDR3 protein: CASSLVPGPSYNEQFF
clone size: NA
J gene: TRBJ2-1
CDR3 length: 16
V gene: TRBV7-9
D gene: NA

CDR3 DNA: TGCGCCAGCAGACAGGGTTGGAGCTCCTATAATTCACCCCTCCACTTT
CDR3 protein: CASRQGWSSYNSPLHF
clone size: NA
J gene: TRBJ1-6
CDR3 length: 16
V gene: TRBV5-1
D gene: NA

CDR3 DNA: TGCAGCGTTGAAGGCCAGAGAGAGGGGGGGTACGAGCAGTACTTC
CDR3 protein: CSVEGQREGGYEQYF
clone size: NA
J gene: TRBJ2-7
CDR3 length: 15
V gene: TRBV29-1
D gene: NA

CDR3 DNA: TGCAGCGTCTCGATGAACACTGAAGCTTTCTTT
CDR3 protein: CSVSMNTEAFF
clone size: few
J gene: TRBJ1-1
CDR3 length: 11
V gene: TRBV29-1
D gene: NA

CDR3 DNA: TGTGCCAGCAGCGCCGACAGGGGCACAGATACGCAGTATTTT
CDR3 protein: CASSADRGTDTQYF
clone size: NA
J gene: TRBJ2-3
CDR3 length: 14
V gene: TRBV9
D gene: TRBD1

CDR3 DNA: TGTGCCAGCAGTGCTTTGGCTAGCGGGGGGCCCTACGAGCAGTACTTC
CDR3 protein: CASSALASGGPYEQYF
clone size: NA
J gene: TRBJ2-7
CDR3 length: 16
V gene: TRBV2
D gene: TRBD2

CDR3 DNA: TGCGCCAGCAGCAGGGCAGGGAGCGGCTACACCTTC
CDR3 protein: CASSRAGSGYTF
clone size: NA
J gene: TRBJ1-2
CDR3 length: 12
V gene: TRBV4-1
D gene: NA

CDR3 DNA: TGTGCCAGCAGTGGCCAGGCCGTAGTGAATCAGCCCCAGCATTTT
CDR3 protein: CASSGQAVVNQPQHF
clone size: once
J gene: TRBJ1-5
CDR3 length: 15
V gene: TRBV2
D gene: NA

CDR3 DNA: TGTGCCAGCAGCCAAGTATCTGCGGGGGGGCCGGGTGAGCAGTTCTTC
CDR3 protein: CASSQVSAGGPGEQFF
clone size: few
J gene: TRBJ2-1
CDR3 length: 16
V gene: TRBV4-2
D gene: TRBD2

CDR3 DNA: TGTGCCAGCAGCCGGGGACAGGGATGGAACGAGCAGTACTTC
CDR3 protein: CASSRGQGWNEQYF
clone size: NA
J gene: TRBJ2-7
CDR3 length: 14
V gene: TRBV6-6
D gene: TRBD1

CDR3 DNA: TGTGCTAGCAGCTTGGACAGGGGCCAGCAGTTCTTC
CDR3 protein: CASSLDRGQQFF
clone size: NA
J gene: TRBJ2-1
CDR3 length: 12
V gene: TRBV7-7
D gene: TRBD1

CDR3 DNA: TGCGCCAGCAGCCAAGGGGGGGGGACCTCGAGGGAGCCCCAGCATTTT
CDR3 protein: CASSQGGGTSREPQHF
clone size: NA
J gene: TRBJ1-5
CDR3 length: 16
V gene: TRBV4-1
D gene: NA

CDR3 DNA: TGTGCCAGCTCACCATCGGGACGTCCCCCCCCAATCGTTGGCTACACCTTC
CDR3 protein: CASSPSGRPPPIVGYTF
clone size: few
J gene: TRBJ1-2
CDR3 length: 17
V gene: TRBV18
D gene: NA

CDR3 DNA: TGTGCCAGCAGTTACGAAGTTCAGCCCCAGCATTTT
CDR3 protein: CASSYEVQPQHF
clone size: NA
J gene: TRBJ1-5
CDR3 length: 12
V gene: TRBV6-6
D gene: NA

CDR3 DNA: TGCGCCAGCAGCCAATTCTATACCGGACTAGCGGGGGGTGCCACAGATACGCAGTATTTT
CDR3 protein: CASSQFYTGLAGGATDTQYF
clone size: NA
J gene: TRBJ2-3
CDR3 length: 20
V gene: TRBV4-1
D gene: TRBD2

CDR3 DNA: TGTGCCAGCAGCTTAACCCACTTAAGAGATACGCAGTATTTT
CDR3 protein: CASSLTHLRDTQYF
clone size: NA
J gene: TRBJ2-3
CDR3 length: 14
V gene: TRBV11-1
D gene: NA

CDR3 DNA: TGTGCCAGCAGCTTACTATTAATGAGCGGGGAGGCCGCAGATACGCAGTATTTT
CDR3 protein: CASSLLLMSGEAADTQYF
clone size: NA
J gene: TRBJ2-3
CDR3 length: 18
V gene: TRBV7-9
D gene: TRBD2

CDR3 DNA: TGTGCCAGCATTGGGGTAGGACAGGGGGGGCATGAGCAGTTCTTC
CDR3 protein: CASIGVGQGGHEQFF
clone size: NA
J gene: TRBJ2-1
CDR3 length: 15
V gene: TRBV28
D gene: TRBD1

CDR3 DNA: TGTGCCAGCAGTTTCGGACAGTGGGGAAATGAAAAACTGTTTTTT
CDR3 protein: CASSFGQWGNEKLFF
clone size: NA
J gene: TRBJ1-4
CDR3 length: 15
V gene: TRBV28
D gene: NA

CDR3 DNA: TGTGCCAGCAGCCCGCATTTCGGGACGGTGAACACCGGGGAGCTGTTTTTT
CDR3 protein: CASSPHFGTVNTGELFF
clone size: NA
J gene: TRBJ2-2
CDR3 length: 17
V gene: TRBV14
D gene: NA

CDR3 DNA: TGTGCCAGCAGCGGGTCTGACTATGGCTACACCTTC
CDR3 protein: CASSGSDYGYTF
clone size: NA
J gene: TRBJ1-2
CDR3 length: 12
V gene: TRBV9
D gene: NA

CDR3 DNA: TGTGCCAGCAGTGAAGGAAGAAACGAGCAGTACTTC
CDR3 protein: CASSEGRNEQYF
clone size: NA
J gene: TRBJ2-7
CDR3 length: 12
V gene: TRBV2
D gene: NA

CDR3 DNA: TGTGCCAGCAGTGAACTAGCGGGGGGGCCAGATACGCAGTATTTT
CDR3 protein: CASSELAGGPDTQYF
clone size: NA
J gene: TRBJ2-3
CDR3 length: 15
V gene: TRBV6-1
D gene: TRBD2

CDR3 DNA: TGTGCCAGCAGCCTCGGACAGGGGACGGGTGAGCAGTACTTC
CDR3 protein: CASSLGQGTGEQYF
clone size: NA
J gene: TRBJ2-7
CDR3 length: 14
V gene: TRBV5-4
D gene: TRBD1

CDR3 DNA: TGTGCCAGCAGCCAGAGAACTGACACTGAAGCTTTCTTT
CDR3 protein: CASSQRTDTEAFF
clone size: NA
J gene: TRBJ1-1
CDR3 length: 13
V gene: TRBV11-1
D gene: NA

CDR3 DNA: TGTGCCAGCACTCAGGGGGCTAACTATGGCTACACCTTC
CDR3 protein: CASTQGANYGYTF
clone size: NA
J gene: TRBJ1-2
CDR3 length: 13
V gene: TRBV5-4
D gene: TRBD1

CDR3 DNA: TGTGCCAGCAGCTTAGCCCAGGGGGCCTCACCCCTCCACTTT
CDR3 protein: CASSLAQGASPLHF
clone size: NA
J gene: TRBJ1-6
CDR3 length: 14
V gene: TRBV7-8
D gene: TRBD1

CDR3 DNA: TGTGCCAGCAGCTTAGAGACTAGCGGCTCCCCCTACGAGCAGTACTTC
CDR3 protein: CASSLETSGSPYEQYF
clone size: NA
J gene: TRBJ2-7
CDR3 length: 16
V gene: TRBV11-3
D gene: TRBD2

CDR3 DNA: TGTGCCAGCTCACCAATAGGGAACGAGCAGTACTTC
CDR3 protein: CASSPIGNEQYF
clone size: NA
J gene: TRBJ2-7
CDR3 length: 12
V gene: TRBV18
D gene: NA

CDR3 DNA: TGCGCCAGCAGCGCCAGACAGGGGGCCACTGAAGCTTTCTTT
CDR3 protein: CASSARQGATEAFF
clone size: NA
J gene: TRBJ1-1
CDR3 length: 14
V gene: TRBV5-1
D gene: TRBD1

CDR3 DNA: TGTGCCAGCAGCCCTCTCCAGGGAAGCTACACCTTC
CDR3 protein: CASSPLQGSYTF
clone size: few
J gene: TRBJ1-2
CDR3 length: 12
V gene: TRBV9
D gene: NA

CDR3 DNA: TGTGCCTGGAGTCCGATGGGGGACATACGCTACAATGAGCAGTTCTTC
CDR3 protein: CAWSPMGDIRYNEQFF
clone size: medium-sized
J gene: TRBJ2-1
CDR3 length: 16
V gene: TRBV30
D gene: NA

CDR3 DNA: TGCGCCAGCAGTCGCCTCCTAGCGGGGGGGGAGAACAACAATGAGCAGTTCTTC
CDR3 protein: CASSRLLAGGENNNEQFF
clone size: NA
J gene: TRBJ2-1
CDR3 length: 18
V gene: TRBV23-1
D gene: TRBD2

CDR3 DNA: TGTGCCAGCAGCTTAGGTCCGCGGGACAGGAGCTACGAGCAGTACTTC
CDR3 protein: CASSLGPRDRSYEQYF
clone size: once
J gene: TRBJ2-7
CDR3 length: 16
V gene: TRBV7-9
D gene: TRBD1

CDR3 DNA: TGTGCCAGCAGTTTATCGGGTAGCAATCAGCCCCAGCATTTT
CDR3 protein: CASSLSGSNQPQHF
clone size: NA
J gene: TRBJ1-5
CDR3 length: 14
V gene: TRBV28
D gene: NA

CDR3 DNA: TGTGCCAGCAGTTACTCGAGATCCGGATCCAACGAGCAGTACTTC
CDR3 protein: CASSYSRSGSNEQYF
clone size: medium-sized
J gene: TRBJ2-7
CDR3 length: 15
V gene: TRBV6-5
D gene: NA

CDR3 DNA: TGTGCCAGCGTTGTTTTTAAGACTGGACAAAGTCGGGCCAACGTCCTGACTTTC
CDR3 protein: CASVVFKTGQSRANVLTF
clone size: NA
J gene: TRBJ2-6
CDR3 length: 18
V gene: TRBV25-1
D gene: NA

CDR3 DNA: TGTGCCAGTAGTATAGGAAGAGATACGCAGTATTTT
CDR3 protein: CASSIGRDTQYF
clone size: NA
J gene: TRBJ2-3
CDR3 length: 12
V gene: TRBV19
D gene: NA

CDR3 DNA: TGTGCCAGCAGCTGGGACAGTGACGAGCAGTACTTC
CDR3 protein: CASSWDSDEQYF
clone size: NA
J gene: TRBJ2-7
CDR3 length: 12
V gene: TRBV5-8
D gene: TRBD1

CDR3 DNA: TGTGCCAGCAGAAAGGGGGCGGTTGGCTACACCTTC
CDR3 protein: CASRKGAVGYTF
clone size: NA
J gene: TRBJ1-2
CDR3 length: 12
V gene: TRBV27
D gene: TRBD1

CDR3 DNA: TGTGCCAGCAGCAAAGCAGTTGGGACAGAAGAGACCCAGTACTTC
CDR3 protein: CASSKAVGTEETQYF
clone size: NA
J gene: TRBJ2-5
CDR3 length: 15
V gene: TRBV21-1
D gene: NA

CDR3 DNA: TGTGCCAGCAGCGGAGGACTAGCGGGGGCCGGGGAGCTGTTTTTT
CDR3 protein: CASSGGLAGAGELFF
clone size: NA
J gene: TRBJ2-2
CDR3 length: 15
V gene: TRBV9
D gene: TRBD2

CDR3 DNA: TGCGCCAGCAGCCATCTCGTCGGGACAGCAAATGAGCAGTTCTTC
CDR3 protein: CASSHLVGTANEQFF
clone size: few
J gene: TRBJ2-1
CDR3 length: 15
V gene: TRBV4-1
D gene: TRBD1

CDR3 DNA: TGTGCCAGCAGCCCAAGCATCTACGAGCAGTACTTC
CDR3 protein: CASSPSIYEQYF
clone size: NA
J gene: TRBJ2-7
CDR3 length: 12
V gene: TRBV7-9
D gene: NA

CDR3 DNA: TGTGCCAGCAGTCCGGAGTTATATAGCAATCAGCCCCAGCATTTT
CDR3 protein: CASSPELYSNQPQHF
clone size: NA
J gene: TRBJ1-5
CDR3 length: 15
V gene: TRBV6-5
D gene: NA